This TCR beta chain was found in a study of blood T cell repertoires in COVID-19. Study-wide background: Collection of acute and convalescent COVID-19 samples took place in the United States, Italy and Spain. The analysed material was cDNA or gDNA that came from T cells, B-cell-depleted T cells, or PBMCs.

V gave up 2 bases and J gave up 4 bases; unmatched junction bases: 5. CDR3 length equals 14 residues. From germline, CDR1 is SGHDT and CDR2 YYEEEE. Original handling: Nucleated cell counts were estimated from reference gene primer amplification. Only in-frame clones appear in the TCRdb table, and some are missing; sequencing was by immunoSEQ multiplex PCR. That table is the source of V, J and clone size, and D and trimming were worked out from the DNA. The repertoire has 85,000 to 95,000 clones, 89% of them found once; the top ten carry around 5.2%. Sequenced material: peripheral blood. This TCR was sampled from an elderly woman with active COVID-19. The rearrangement joins TRBV5-6 to TRBJ1-2, with 7 positions matching TRBD1. CDR3 in amino acids: CASSLLDRIYGYTF. In DNA, the CDR3 is TGTGCCAGCAGCTTACTGGACAGGATCTATGGCTACACCTTC. The whole variable domain, filled in from reference TRBV5-6 and TRBJ1-2, reads DAGVTQSPTHLIKTRGQQVTLRCSPKSGHDTVSWYQQALGQGPQFIFQYYEEEERQRGNFPDRFSGHQFPNYSSELNVNALLLGDSALYLCASSLLDRIYGYTFGSGTRLTVV.